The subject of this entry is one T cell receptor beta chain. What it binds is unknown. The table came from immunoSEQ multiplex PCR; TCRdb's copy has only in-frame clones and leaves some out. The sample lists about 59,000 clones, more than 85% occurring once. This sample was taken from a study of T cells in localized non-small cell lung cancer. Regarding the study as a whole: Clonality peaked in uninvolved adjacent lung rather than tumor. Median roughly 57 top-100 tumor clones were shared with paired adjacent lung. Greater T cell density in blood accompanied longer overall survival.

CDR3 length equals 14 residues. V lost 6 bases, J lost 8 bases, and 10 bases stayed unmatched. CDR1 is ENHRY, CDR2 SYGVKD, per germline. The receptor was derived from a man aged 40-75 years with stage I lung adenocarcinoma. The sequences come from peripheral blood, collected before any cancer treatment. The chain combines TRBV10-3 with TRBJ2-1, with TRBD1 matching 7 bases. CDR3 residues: CAIRDPRQGDEQFF. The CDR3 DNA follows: TGTGCCATCAGGGACCCAAGACAGGGCGATGAGCAGTTCTTC.